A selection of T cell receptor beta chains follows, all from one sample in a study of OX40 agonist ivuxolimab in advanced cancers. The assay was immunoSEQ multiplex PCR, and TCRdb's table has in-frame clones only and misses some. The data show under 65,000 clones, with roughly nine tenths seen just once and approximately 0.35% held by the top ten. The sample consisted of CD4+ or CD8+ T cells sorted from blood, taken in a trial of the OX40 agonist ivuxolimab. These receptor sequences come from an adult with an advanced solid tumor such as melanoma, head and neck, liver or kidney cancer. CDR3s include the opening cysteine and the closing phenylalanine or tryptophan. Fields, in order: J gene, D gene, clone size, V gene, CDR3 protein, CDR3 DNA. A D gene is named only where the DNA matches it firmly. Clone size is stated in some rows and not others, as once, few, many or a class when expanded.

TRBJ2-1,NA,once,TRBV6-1,CASSDHPPSEQPYNEQFF,TGTGCCAGCAGTGACCACCCCCCCAGCGAGCAACCATACAATGAGCAGTTCTTC
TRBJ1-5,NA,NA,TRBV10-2,CASSKSEYSNQPQHF,TGCGCCAGCAGCAAATCAGAGTATAGCAATCAGCCCCAGCATTTT
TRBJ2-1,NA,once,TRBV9,CASSVGTNSYNEQFF,TGTGCCAGCAGCGTAGGCACAAACAGCTACAATGAGCAGTTCTTC
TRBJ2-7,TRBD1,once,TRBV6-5,CASSYATGKSYEQYF,TGTGCCAGCAGTTACGCGACAGGGAAGTCCTACGAGCAGTACTTC
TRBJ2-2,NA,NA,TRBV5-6,CASSLRTSLGTGELFF,TGTGCCAGCAGCTTACGTACAAGCCTGGGTACCGGGGAGCTGTTTTTT
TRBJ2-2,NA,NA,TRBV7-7,CASSLSRTGELFF,TGTGCTAGCAGCTTAAGCCGTACCGGGGAGCTGTTTTTT
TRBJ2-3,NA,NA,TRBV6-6,CASSYAATDTQYF,TGTGCCAGCAGTTACGCCGCGACGGATACGCAGTATTTT
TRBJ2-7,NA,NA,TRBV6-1,CASSDELSFTGTIPTYEQYF,TGTGCCAGCAGTGACGAACTGAGTTTTACCGGGACAATTCCAACCTACGAGCAGTACTTC
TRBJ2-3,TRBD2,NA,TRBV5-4,CASSLGGLAGFSDTQYF,TGTGCCAGCAGCTTGGGCGGACTAGCGGGGTTCTCAGATACGCAGTATTTT
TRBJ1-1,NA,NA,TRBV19,CASSFSGAQNTEAFF,TGTGCCAGTAGTTTCTCCGGGGCGCAGAACACTGAAGCTTTCTTT
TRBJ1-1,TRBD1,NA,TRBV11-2,CASSSGTVRDTEAFF,TGTGCCAGCAGCTCAGGGACAGTTAGGGACACTGAAGCTTTCTTT
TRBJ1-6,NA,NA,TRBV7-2,CASSLAASPLHF,TGTGCCAGCAGCTTAGCGGCCTCACCCCTCCACTTT
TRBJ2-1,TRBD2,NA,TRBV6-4,CASSDSAGPLPFYNEQFF,TGTGCCAGCAGTGACTCAGCGGGGCCCCTCCCCTTCTACAATGAGCAGTTCTTC
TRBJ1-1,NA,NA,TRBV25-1,CASSPLGVNTEAFF,TGTGCCAGCAGTCCCCTAGGGGTGAACACTGAAGCTTTCTTT
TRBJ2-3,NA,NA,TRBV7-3,CASSFPAGTQYF,TGTGCCAGCAGCTTCCCGGCGGGGACGCAGTATTTT
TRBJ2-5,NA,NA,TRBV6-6,CASSYPQGLGQETQYF,TGTGCCAGCAGTTACCCTCAGGGTTTGGGGCAAGAGACCCAGTACTTC
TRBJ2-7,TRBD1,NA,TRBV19,CASSPKTTGAKQYF,TGTGCCAGTAGTCCGAAAACTACAGGGGCCAAGCAGTACTTC
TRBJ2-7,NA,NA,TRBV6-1,CASSWVSSYEQYF,TGTGCCAGCAGTTGGGTCAGCTCCTACGAGCAGTACTTC
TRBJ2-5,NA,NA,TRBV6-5,CASSYRGRGMKETQYF,TGTGCCAGCAGTTATAGAGGACGGGGGATGAAAGAGACCCAGTACTTC
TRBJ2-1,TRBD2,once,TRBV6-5,CASSYPSGGLNEQFF,TGTGCCAGCAGTTACCCCAGCGGGGGCCTAAATGAGCAGTTCTTC
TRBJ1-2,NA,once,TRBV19,CASSIARGQAGSGGYGYTF,TGTGCCAGTAGTATAGCCCGCGGCCAAGCAGGGAGCGGTGGCTATGGCTACACCTTC